The clone carrying this T cell receptor beta chain has a handful of counts. Its antigen is not known. The PCR was carried out with 60 Vbeta primers and 13 Jbeta primers. Clones were read by immunoSEQ multiplex PCR, and TCRdb kept only the in-frame ones, dropping some. The repertoire holds under 200,000 clones, with 60% to 80% as singletons. The sample belongs to a study of cytomegalovirus exposure and HLA in healthy donors. Regarding the study as a whole: A later analysis reported that several of the most significant clusters appeared to be linked to common viral pathogens, among them Epstein-Barr virus. An analysis was carried out at a later point. It showed that HLA-associated TCR beta chains were more clonally expanded than equally common non-associated chains. It was in a later analysis that TCR association rates were seen to vary by HLA locus, highest for DRB1 and lowest for HLA-C. In an earlier analysis, most TCR beta V segments were productive about 87% or about 30% of the time.

The germline V gene encodes CDR1 SGDLS and CDR2 YYNGEE. Germline trimming cut 3 bases from V and 6 bases from J; bases unmatched to any gene: 6. This CDR3 region has 14 residues. This chain uses TRBV9 with TRBJ2-1; 7 positions agree with TRBD2. Sequencing was carried out using PBMCs. The origin of this receptor is a female donor in good health and CMV-seronegative. The CDR3 region is CASSGGGWVNEQFF. The CDR3 nucleotides read TGTGCCAGCAGCGGCGGGGGATGGGTCAATGAGCAGTTCTTC.